These T cell receptor beta chains were read from a single sample in a study of CD8 T cells in ankylosing spondylitis. One entry per CDR3 protein results from TCRdb running MiXCR on the 5' RACE reads. The data contain roughly 120,000 distinct CDR3 sequences, roughly 6.6% of them seen just once; the ten biggest clones take up 9.5% to 15%. Material for sequencing was blood, either unsorted or a sorted T cell fraction (not recorded which). These receptors were taken from a male donor with ankylosing spondylitis or in good health (not recorded which). Each CDR3 is given without its conserved first and last residue.

>TRBJ2-2|TRBV29-1
SAAYGSNTGELF
>TRBJ2-2|TRBV5-1
ASSAGTGYTGELF
>TRBJ2-5|TRBV6-5
ASSSDGLAGQETQY
>TRBJ2-2|TRBV20-1
SASQDNTGELF
>TRBJ1-1|TRBV9
ASSAAWGANTEAF
>TRBJ2-4|TRBV6-5
ASSWRGGNIQY
>TRBJ1-5|TRBV4-2
ASSQVADSNQPQH
>TRBJ1-1|TRBV11-2
ASSLEDIGTEAF
>TRBJ2-2|TRBV5-1
ASRFGDTANTGELF
>TRBJ1-2|TRBV6-4
ASSEGTGGFDGYT
>TRBJ2-3|TRBV5-1
ASTSGGQRNTDTQY
>TRBJ1-1|TRBV7-3
ASSLGVGTEAF
>TRBJ2-2|TRBV12-3/TRBV12-4
ASSAQGPGELF
>TRBJ1-1|TRBV5-4
ASSLGWGVNTEAF
>TRBJ1-4|TRBV27
ASSLISRGDEKLF
>TRBJ1-1|TRBV20-1
SAYDGQMNTEAF
>TRBJ2-2|TRBV7-3
ASRKGGGNTGELF
>TRBJ2-2|TRBV5-1
ASSFDRGFGELF
>TRBJ1-5|TRBV19
ASRVGQGGNQPQH
>TRBJ2-7|TRBV20-1
SARDSGTGPYEQY
>TRBJ2-7|TRBV5-1
ASSFFKTPQGNYEQY
>TRBJ1-2|TRBV29-1
SVEGNYGYT
>TRBJ1-1|TRBV7-2
ASSLGPSSRAEAF
>TRBJ2-7|TRBV5-1
ASSPRGLDEQY
>TRBJ1-3|TRBV5-1
ASSLGGLLGRNTIY
>TRBJ2-7|TRBV20-1
SAKGHSGGYEQY
>TRBJ2-2|TRBV30
AWSIGITGELF
>TRBJ2-5|TRBV5-1
ASGSGRARDETQY
>TRBJ2-7|TRBV20-1
SATRDFSYEQY
>TRBJ2-1|TRBV7-8
ASSLGKGSSYNEQF
>TRBJ1-2|TRBV29-1
SVVGAQGWANYGYT
>TRBJ1-6|TRBV7-9
ASSFRDRTSPLH
>TRBJ2-1|TRBV5-1
ASKKGLAVYNEQF
>TRBJ2-1|TRBV12-3/TRBV12-4
ASSFAGATEQF
>TRBJ2-3|TRBV12-3/TRBV12-4
ASSFGWGGRTDTQY
>TRBJ1-2|TRBV12-3/TRBV12-4
ASRPTGPNYGYT
>TRBJ2-1|TRBV19
ASRRDASSYNEQF